The next 13 T cell receptor beta chains were all read from a single sample in a study of T cell responses to AZD1222 COVID-19 vaccine (dated by TCRdb to the early 2020s). Libraries were built with the immunoSEQ multiplex PCR assay. Drawn from immuneACCESS, this table holds only the in-frame rearrangements with V and J called that TCRdb kept. Clones are partly lost; checked studies trace under half to an unresolved V gene and leave the rest unexplained. The sample records 66,000 or so clones, roughly nine tenths of which are singletons. The top ten hold approximately 15% of the sample. What the time point label conveys for this sample: baseline before first vaccination. The specimen comprised peripheral blood, sampled on day 0 of AZD1222 vaccination. These receptors came from an adult in good health.

The rearrangement uses TRBV9 and TRBJ2-6; D possibly corresponds to TRBD1 (6 bases). The CDR3 has 13 amino acids. The ends were cut back, 6 bases at V and 2 bases at J, with 6 bases in the middle. Per germline, CDR1 SGDLS and CDR2 YYNGEE. CDR3 loop: CASKGAGANVLTF. The CDR3 DNA reads TGTGCCAGCAAGGGGGCTGGGGCCAACGTCCTGACTTTC. Full variable domain (missing parts from reference TRBV9 and TRBJ2-6): DSGVTQTPKHLITATGQRVTLRCSPRSGDLSVYWYQQSLDQGLQFLIQYYNGEERAKGNILERFSAQQFPDLHSELNLSSLELGDSALYFCASKGAGANVLTFGAGSRLTVL.

The chain joins TRBV27 to TRBJ2-7; 7 positions match TRBD1. Germline V gene lookup returns CDR1 MNHEY and CDR2 SMNVEV (reference sequence). The CDR3 is 14 amino acids. V shed 6 bases, J shed 5 bases, and the junction held 10 bases outside the gene matches. CDR3 sequence (DNA): TGTGCCAGCAGCTACCAGGGGGTGAGGGACGAGCAGTACTTC. Amino acid sequence: CASSYQGVRDEQYF.

DNA of the CDR3: TGTGCCAGCGGAGGGACTCCCCAAGAGACCCAGTACTTC. This gives the protein CASGGTPQETQYF. V usage is TRBV7-9 and J usage is TRBJ2-5, with a possible D match to TRBD2 (6 bases). CDR3 length: 13 amino acids. Trimming stripped 8 bases from V and 1 base from J, with 11 bases between. The germline V gene encodes CDR1 SEHNR and CDR2 FQNEAQ (reference sequence).

In regard to this clone: Different DNA sequences within this sample yield the same CDR3. The chain recombines TRBV9 with TRBJ2-2; D is ambiguous. Trimming stripped 0 bases from V and 4 bases from J, with 4 bases between. From germline, CDR1 is SGDLS and CDR2 YYNGEE. The CDR3 sequence is 13 residues long. Written as DNA, the CDR3 is TGTGCCAGCAGCGTAGGGTCCACCGGGGAGCTGTTTTTT. Translation gives CASSVGSTGELFF.

In DNA, the CDR3 is TGTGCCAGCAGCTTAGCCGTGGGCGACTACGAGCAGTACTTC. This translates into CASSLAVGDYEQYF. The chain couples TRBV7-9 to TRBJ2-7; no reliable D call. Germline CDR1 and CDR2: SEHNR and FQNEAQ (reference sequence). V dropped 0 bases and J dropped 3 bases, with 9 bases sitting between them. The CDR3 is 14 amino acids.

This chain links TRBV28 with TRBJ2-7, with D perhaps matching TRBD2 (7 bases). V gave up 4 bases and J gave up 5 bases, with 15 bases separating them. Germline CDR1 reads MDHEN; CDR2 reads SYDVKM. The CDR3 runs 14 residues. The chain's CDR3 is CASSSSRGANEQYF. The CDR3 DNA is TGTGCCAGCAGTTCAAGTCGGGGGGCCAACGAGCAGTACTTC.

The chain links TRBV6-6 to TRBJ2-1; 12 bases match TRBD1. Looked up from germline, CDR1 is MNHNY and CDR2 is SVGAGI (reference sequence). This CDR3 is built from 14 residues. J lost 8 bases, V lost 6 bases, and 5 bases had no gene match. CDR3: CASSPGTGGYEQFF. DNA for the CDR3: TGTGCCAGCAGCCCCGGGACAGGGGGCTATGAGCAGTTCTTC.

The rearrangement uses TRBV2 and TRBJ1-5; D unresolved. Germline assignment: CDR1 SNHLY and CDR2 FYNNEI. Trimming shortened V by 3 bases and J by 2 bases, and 8 bases separated the two germline ends. The CDR3 consists of 14 residues. The CDR3 spells CASSDTWGNQPQHF. DNA for the CDR3: TGTGCCAGCAGTGACACCTGGGGCAATCAGCCCCAGCATTTT.

The genes are TRBV5-1 and TRBJ1-2; TRBD1 aligns across 9 bases. CDR3 size: 14 residues. V gave up 0 bases and J gave up 7 bases; unmatched junction bases: 4. Germline V gene data show CDR1 as SGHRS and CDR2 as YFSETQ. In DNA, the CDR3 is TGCGCCAGCAGCTTGGTAGACAGGGGGTCTGGCTACACCTTC. It translates to CASSLVDRGSGYTF.

V usage is TRBV9 and J usage is TRBJ2-3; no reliable D call. Germline assignment: CDR1 SGDLS and CDR2 YYNGEE. This CDR3 contains 15 residues. The ends were cut back, 2 bases at V and 3 bases at J, with 13 bases in the middle. In nucleotides, the CDR3 is TGTGCCAGCAGCGTGGGCCGAACGGTGACAGATACGCAGTATTTT. Its translation: CASSVGRTVTDTQYF. Filled out from reference TRBV9 and TRBJ2-3, the complete variable domain reads DSGVTQTPKHLITATGQRVTLRCSPRSGDLSVYWYQQSLDQGLQFLIQYYNGEERAKGNILERFSAQQFPDLHSELNLSSLELGDSALYFCASSVGRTVTDTQYFGPGTRLTVL.

The CDR3 nucleotides are TGTGCCAGCAGTGAAACTCGACAGGGGTCCGACAATGAGCAGTTCTTC. This sequence encodes CASSETRQGSDNEQFF. The chain combines TRBV2 with TRBJ2-1, with 8 bases identical to TRBD1. V was pared by 2 bases and J by 5 bases, with 8 bases of the junction left unmatched. Germline values: CDR1 SNHLY, CDR2 FYNNEI. The CDR3 sequence is 16 residues long.

The chain links TRBV4-1 to TRBJ2-7; 10 bases agree with TRBD1. The germline CDR1 and CDR2 sequences are MGHRA and YSYEKL. CDR3 size: 16 residues. J lost 1 base, V lost 0 bases, and 3 bases had no gene match. The CDR3 nucleotides read TGCGCCAGCAGCCAAGAGGGACAGGGGACTTCCTACGAGCAGTACTTC. Translation: CASSQEGQGTSYEQYF.

This clone has just a few counts. The chain uses TRBV4-3 and TRBJ1-3; 9 nucleotides match TRBD1. The CDR3 is 16 amino acids. Germline values: CDR1 LGHNA, CDR2 YSLEER. V lost 0 bases, J lost 4 bases, and 4 bases stayed unmatched. The CDR3 bases are TGCGCCAGCAGCCAAGAAGTTGGGACAGGGGGAAACACCATATATTTT. Its protein is CASSQEVGTGGNTIYF.